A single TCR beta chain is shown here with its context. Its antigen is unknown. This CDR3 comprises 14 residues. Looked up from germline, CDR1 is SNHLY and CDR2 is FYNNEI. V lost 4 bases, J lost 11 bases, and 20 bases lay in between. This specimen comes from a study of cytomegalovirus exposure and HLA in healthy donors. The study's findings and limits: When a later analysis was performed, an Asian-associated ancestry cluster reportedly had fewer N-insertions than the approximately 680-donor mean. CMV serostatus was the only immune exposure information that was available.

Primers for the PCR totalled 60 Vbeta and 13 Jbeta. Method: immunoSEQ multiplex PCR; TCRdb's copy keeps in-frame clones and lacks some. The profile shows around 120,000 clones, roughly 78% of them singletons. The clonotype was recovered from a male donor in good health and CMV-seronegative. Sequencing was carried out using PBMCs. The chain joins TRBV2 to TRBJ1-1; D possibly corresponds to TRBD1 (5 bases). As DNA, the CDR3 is TGTGCCAGCAGTGCGGACGGAGGGGAGTTGGGGGCTTTCTTT. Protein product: CASSADGGELGAFF.